The TCR beta chain described here comes from a study of blood T cell dynamics during melanoma immunotherapy. Profiling relied on immunoSEQ multiplex PCR, and the TCRdb table lists in-frame clones only, not all of them. The data contain several thousand clones, more than 65% of them seen just once; the ten biggest clones take up 16%. Unmatched junction bases numbered 9, after V lost 5 bases and J lost 4 bases. The CDR3 runs to 15 residues. Germline CDR1 reads MDHEN; CDR2 reads SYDVKM. Regarding time point: pre-treatment baseline. Blood was drawn before treatment and at week 3 after checkpoint blockade. Prior systemic cancer therapy, immunosuppressant use and other active malignancies excluded patients.

The chain links TRBV28 to TRBJ1-2, with 8 bases fitting TRBD1. The TCR originated in a human donor with melanoma. Sequencing used blood, obtained from a patient treated with checkpoint blockade. The CDR3 spells CASSPGQAAVYGYTF. CDR3 DNA sequence: TGTGCCAGCAGTCCGGGACAGGCGGCTGTCTATGGCTACACCTTC.